This T cell receptor (beta chain) was documented in a study of technical replicates of blood from a handful of donors. Produced via immunoSEQ multiplex PCR; TCRdb's table is partial and in-frame only. The data hold 70,000 or so clones, with about 87% observed a single time. Sample: PBMCs. This clonotype was sampled from a human donor in good health. Some clones in this sample may be carry-over from other donors' samples.

The CDR3 here is CASSPIGEQPQHF. The CDR3, as DNA: TGTGCCAGCTCACCAATCGGAGAACAGCCCCAGCATTTT. This chain links TRBV18 with TRBJ1-5; D is ambiguous. Germline values: CDR1 KGHSH, CDR2 LQKENI. This CDR3 region has 13 residues. V lost 2 bases, J lost 7 bases, and 9 bases lay in between.